The text below deals with one T cell receptor (beta chain). One end of the junction is discordant with germline, which a read error may explain. The protocol was immunoSEQ multiplex PCR, while the TCRdb copy is restricted to in-frame clones and leaves out a portion. The data hold more than 300,000 clones, with around 89% observed a single time. Treatment noted: about 20 received Ad26.COV2.S at low or high dose, single or two shots; several received placebo; per-sample allocation not given. Samples analyzed were those drawn on day 63 after the first vaccine or placebo injection. Looked up from germline, CDR1 is GTSNPN and CDR2 is SVGIG (reference sequence). This CDR3 has 10 residues. This sample is drawn from a study of Ad26.COV2.S vaccination and SARS-CoV-2 variants.

This TCR derives from a person between 18 and 65 years old who received the Ad26.COV2.S COVID-19 vaccine or a placebo. The rearrangement joins TRBV30 to TRBJ2-7; tentatively, D is TRBD2 (6 bases). The sample was peripheral blood, taken in a trial of Ad26.COV2.S vaccine versus placebo. In nucleotides, the CDR3 is TGTGCCTGGGGCGGGGCGCGGCTTAGATTC. It codes for CAWGGARLRF.